This T cell receptor (beta chain) was sequenced in a study of blood T cell repertoires in COVID-19 (TCRdb year 2020). Broadly, across the study: Collaborator samples came from the United States, Italy and Spain and covered acute and convalescent phases of COVID-19. Subjects who had been exposed to COVID-19, were actively infected with it, or had recovered from it provided the deeply sampled blood TCRbeta repertoires that made up the dataset. Where available, HLA class I and class II types were obtained from metadata supplied by the sample provider rather than from assay-based typing. Sample metadata almost always included a de-identified subject ID, COVID-19 status, age in years and sex. The material from the prospective study consisted of cDNA or gDNA derived from T cells, B-cell-depleted T cells, or PBMCs. The samples were drawn from two sources: the first 160 participants of the ongoing ImmuneRACE study, and fewer than 1,500 subjects contributed by 6 global collaborators. A freely available public database, intended as a resource for researchers studying the immune response to SARS-CoV-2, is where the repertoires were released. General study outcomes and caveats: Clinical and demographic metadata were provided uncurated, with the amount varying by source and participant.

Collaborating institutions collected whole blood in K2EDTA tubes following their own protocols. Collaborator samples were shipped for TCRbeta analysis as frozen whole blood, isolated PBMCs, or DNA extracted from either sample type. TCRbeta CDR3 regions were amplified from genomic DNA by means of the immunoSEQ Assay, a bias-controlled multiplex PCR. In the paper's pipeline: Within the assay, amplification of reference gene primers was used to estimate how many nucleated cells each sample contained. Sequence reads were collapsed and filtered to measure the absolute abundance of every unique TCRbeta CDR3 rearrangement. For each sample, productive Simpson clonality was calculated as the square root of Simpson's diversity index across productive rearrangements. TCRdb stores this immuneACCESS table with in-frame sequences only. Part of the clones is absent; in the studies checked, under half of the shortfall reflects unresolved V genes, and no reason is known for the rest. That table supplies the V and J calls and clone size; D and trimming were determined from the DNA. Present in this sample are 71,000 or so clones, about nine tenths of which were seen just once. More than 15% of the sample belongs to the ten largest clones.

On this clone: Its antigen remains unidentified. No clone much larger than this one lies a single base away; base qualities are absent.

From the cysteine up to the phenylalanine, the CDR3 has a length of 16 residues. The kept DNA is CDR3 alone, 48 bases in frame from the first base. As encoded in the germline V gene (reference sequence), CDR1 is MNHNY while CDR2 is SVGAGI. V ends up 7 bases short and J 6 bases short, with an unmatched junction base count of 15. The receptor comes from a man older than 75 in a cohort sampled during active COVID-19. The V gene is TRBV6-6 and the J gene is TRBJ2-7, and TRBD2 matches 10 of the central bases. The sequencing sample was made of peripheral blood. The CDR3 region reads CASTQNIAGGPGEQYF. DNA sequence: TGTGCCAGCACCCAGAACATAGCGGGGGGCCCTGGCGAGCAGTACTTC.